This T cell receptor (beta chain) came from a study of blood T cell repertoires in COVID-19. Profiling relied on immunoSEQ multiplex PCR, and the TCRdb table lists in-frame clones only, not all of them. Here the sample spans tens of thousands of clones, 87% being singletons. The V and J ends lost 3 bases and 5 bases, in that order; junction bases with no gene match: 4. Germline V gives CDR1 KGHSH, CDR2 LQKENI. This CDR3 contains 15 residues. The specimen was peripheral blood. The receptor's source is a man aged 50 to 60 with active or convalescent COVID-19. The rearrangement links TRBV18 to TRBJ2-2, with 9 bases matching TRBD1. This CDR3 reads CASSPGQGGTGELFF. The DNA for the CDR3 is TGTGCCAGCTCACCGGGACAGGGCGGTACCGGGGAGCTGTTTTTT.